This note documents a single T cell receptor beta chain sequence. Its antigen remains unknown. This sample was included in a study of T cell responses to AZD1222 COVID-19 vaccine. Method: immunoSEQ multiplex PCR; TCRdb's copy keeps in-frame clones and lacks some. The table has 110,000 to 150,000 clones, approximately 91% seen once. Study-level points and caveats: Mapped onto spike, vaccine-associated CD4 TCRs spanned it and were dominant at 160-218 and 743-854.

V shed 0 bases, J shed 5 bases, and the junction held 8 bases outside the gene matches. The CDR3 is made up of 17 amino acids. CDR1 and CDR2 (germline): SGHRS, YFSETQ. V and J are TRBV5-1 and TRBJ2-5; 12 positions match TRBD1. The sequence derives from an adult who received the AZD1222 COVID-19 vaccine. The sample in question was peripheral blood, obtained 28 days after the second AZD1222 dose. The chain's CDR3 is CASSLALGQGARETQYF. Written as DNA, the CDR3 is TGCGCCAGCAGCTTGGCCCTGGGACAGGGGGCGCGTGAGACCCAGTACTTC.